This T cell receptor (beta chain) appears in the sequencing data of a study of blood T cell repertoires in COVID-19. Study background: Collection of acute and convalescent COVID-19 samples took place in the United States, Italy and Spain.

Living in about two dozen US areas, the participants were between roughly 18 and 89 years of age. Donors in Cohort 3 counted as recovered after two negative PCRs, clearance, or symptom resolution. In the authors' methods: From reference gene primer amplification, estimates of nucleated cell counts were derived. Profiled with immunoSEQ multiplex PCR; TCRdb holds only in-frame clones, not every one. That table gives V, J and clone size, and the DNA gave D and trimming. The sample records 200,000 to 250,000 clones, 70% to 85% being singletons. There are 15 residues in the CDR3. CDR1 SGHTA and CDR2 FQGNSA come from the germline V gene. Unmatched junction bases numbered 1, after V lost 1 base and J lost 3 bases.

Sequenced: PBMCs or T cells enriched from blood (not recorded which). The genes are TRBV7-2 and TRBJ2-3; the match to TRBD2 covers 10 bases. The clonotype was recovered from a woman aged 55 to 70 who had recovered from COVID-19. The CDR3 is CASSLVAGGTDTQYF. The DNA of the CDR3 is TGTGCCAGCAGCTTAGTAGCGGGGGGAACAGATACGCAGTATTTT.